A single sample is the source of the 24 T cell receptor beta chains below, sequenced in a study of OX40 agonist ivuxolimab in advanced cancers. Method: immunoSEQ multiplex PCR; TCRdb's copy keeps in-frame clones and lacks some. This sample has approximately 86,000 clones, with about 94% found just once. The source material was CD4+ or CD8+ T cells sorted from blood, sampled in a trial of the OX40 agonist ivuxolimab. All receptors come from an adult with an advanced solid tumor such as melanoma, head and neck, liver or kidney cancer.

CDR3 amino acids: CASRFRLPPNEQYF. DNA for the CDR3: TGTGCCAGCAGGTTCAGGCTGCCTCCCAACGAGCAGTACTTC. This chain connects TRBV5-5 to TRBJ2-7; D is ambiguous. V gave up 5 bases and J gave up 5 bases, with 17 bases separating them. CDR1 and CDR2 from the germline V gene are SGHKS and YYEKEE (reference sequence). This CDR3 comprises 14 residues.

The chain employs TRBV10-3 and TRBJ2-7; 11 bases fit TRBD2. Trimming cost V 4 bases and J 1 base; bases outside gene matches: 6. This CDR3 contains 16 residues. Per germline, CDR1 ENHRY and CDR2 SYGVKD. The CDR3, as DNA: TGTGCCATCAGTGCCTTGGGACTAGCGGATTCCTACGAGCAGTACTTC. Translating it yields CAISALGLADSYEQYF.

The chain is built from TRBV28 and TRBJ1-5; D ambiguous. In germline, CDR1 is MDHEN, CDR2 SYDVKM. Trimming cost V 6 bases and J 4 bases, with 7 bases left between them. CDR3 length equals 12 residues. CDR3 nucleotides: TGTGCCAGCAGCCGTCAAAATCAGCCCCAGCATTTT. Translated: CASSRQNQPQHF.

This chain joins TRBV28 and TRBJ2-5; either TRBD1 or TRBD2 may fit D (5 bases each). Trimming removed 5 bases at V and 5 bases at J, with 12 bases between. Germline CDR1 MDHEN, CDR2 SYDVKM. The CDR3 contains 13 residues. As DNA, the CDR3 is TGTGCCAGCAGTGACCAGGGCGGGGAGACCCAGTACTTC. Translation: CASSDQGGETQYF.

V gene TRBV25-1 combines with J gene TRBJ1-1; 7 bases are shared with TRBD1. There are 15 residues in the CDR3. Germline values: CDR1 MGHDK, CDR2 SYGVNS. V trimming: 4 bases; J trimming: 0 bases; junction bases outside the gene matches: 5. The CDR3 region has the DNA TGTGCCAGCAGTGCGGGACAGCCAATGAACACTGAAGCTTTCTTT. This translates into CASSAGQPMNTEAFF.

This chain joins TRBV4-2 and TRBJ1-2, with unresolved D. The ends were cut back, 0 bases at V and 7 bases at J, with 15 bases in the middle. CDR3 length equals 15 residues. Germline assignment: CDR1 LGHNA and CDR2 YNFKEQ. The DNA of the CDR3 is TGTGCCAGCAGCCAAGATTTTGAAGGCTACTCTGGCTACACCTTC. Translated, it gives CASSQDFEGYSGYTF.

This chain connects TRBV7-2 to TRBJ2-1; perhaps TRBD2 as D (5 bases). Germline V gives CDR1 SGHTA, CDR2 FQGNSA. Trimming removed 5 bases at V and 10 bases at J, with 21 bases between. This CDR3 comprises 15 residues. The CDR3 DNA reads TGTGCCAGCAGCCCAACCGAGGGAGTCTTGGGCGAGCAGTTCTTC. Protein: CASSPTEGVLGEQFF.

The rearrangement joins TRBV7-9 to TRBJ2-1, with D possibly matching TRBD1 (5 bases). Germline lookup yields CDR1 SEHNR and CDR2 FQNEAQ (reference sequence). This CDR3 has 15 amino acids. Trimming stripped 1 base from V and 3 bases from J, with 10 bases between. The chain's CDR3 is CASSLGQGGYNEQFF. CDR3 sequence (DNA): TGTGCCAGCAGCTTAGGGCAGGGTGGCTACAATGAGCAGTTCTTC.

The J gene is TRBJ1-1, the V gene TRBV7-9; tentative D call: TRBD1 (6 bases). The CDR3 totals 15 residues. V was shortened by 4 bases and J by 3 bases, with 15 bases between the two germline ends. Germline CDR1 is SEHNR and CDR2 is FQNEAQ (reference sequence). The CDR3: CASSSLGGADTEAFF. CDR3 nucleotide sequence: TGTGCCAGCAGCTCTCTCGGGGGGGCGGACACTGAAGCTTTCTTT.

V usage is TRBV28 and J usage is TRBJ1-2; 8 nucleotides agree with TRBD1. The germline V gene has CDR1 MDHEN and CDR2 SYDVKM. This CDR3 is 14 amino acids long. V lost 6 bases and J lost 8; bases outside the gene matches: 11. DNA of the CDR3: TGTGCCAGCAGAACCGCAGACAGGGGTGGCGGCTACACCTTC. Encoded protein: CASRTADRGGGYTF.

This chain links TRBV28 with TRBJ1-2, with a tentative D call TRBD1 (5 bases). Germline CDR1 MDHEN, CDR2 SYDVKM. V lost 3 bases to trimming and J lost 8 bases, with 13 bases between them. The CDR3 length is 13 residues. CDR3 loop: CASSLSGPGGYTF. The CDR3, as DNA: TGTGCCAGCAGTTTGTCGGGACCGGGAGGCTACACCTTC.

This clone came up once. The V and J genes are TRBV5-4 and TRBJ2-1, with TRBD2 as a possible D gene (6 bases). Germline V gives CDR1 SGHNT, CDR2 YYREEE (reference sequence). The CDR3 length is 16 residues. V was pared by 4 bases and J by 7 bases, with 21 bases between. CDR3 in DNA: TGTGCCAGCAGCCTCCTTCGGGGCGTTGGGGGGAATGAGCAGTTCTTC. It encodes CASSLLRGVGGNEQFF.

The chain uses TRBV27 and TRBJ1-4, with TRBD1 matching over 7 bases. V trimming: 5 bases; J trimming: 10 bases; junction bases outside the gene matches: 7. Germline V gives CDR1 MNHEY, CDR2 SMNVEV (reference sequence). The length of the CDR3 is 13 residues. The CDR3 sequence: CASSVTGVGKLFF. The DNA of the CDR3 is TGTGCCAGCAGTGTCACAGGGGTGGGAAAACTGTTTTTT.

V is TRBV6-1 and J is TRBJ1-1; 8 nucleotides agree with TRBD1. Germline assignment: CDR1 MNHNS and CDR2 SASEGT. The CDR3 contains 15 residues. V lost 4 bases to trimming and J lost 0 bases; unmatched junction nucleotides: 4. CDR3: CASSVRQGMNTEAFF. CDR3 sequence (DNA): TGTGCCAGCAGTGTAAGACAGGGGATGAACACTGAAGCTTTCTTT.

The chain carries TRBV6-6 and TRBJ2-3; TRBD1 or TRBD2 may be the D gene (5 bases each). V gave up 6 bases and J gave up 0 bases, with 13 bases separating them. CDR1 MNHNY and CDR2 SVGAGI come from the germline V gene (reference sequence). CDR3 length equals 15 residues. CDR3 DNA: TGTGCCAGCAGCCGCCAGGGACGAAGCACAGATACGCAGTATTTT. Translated, it gives CASSRQGRSTDTQYF.

This clone was detected only a few times. This CDR3 reads CASSQGLRGVVMNTEAFF. CDR3 sequence (DNA): TGCGCCAGCAGCCAAGGCTTGAGGGGCGTCGTAATGAACACTGAAGCTTTCTTT. This sequence joins TRBV4-1 and TRBJ1-1, with D possibly being TRBD1 (5 bases). Germline CDR1 reads MGHRA; CDR2 reads YSYEKL. This CDR3 region has 18 residues. Trimming removed 1 base at V and 0 bases at J, with 18 bases between.

V and J are TRBV28 and TRBJ2-1; no clear D gene. V gave up 2 bases and J gave up 7 bases, with 3 bases separating them. The germline gives CDR1 MDHEN, CDR2 SYDVKM. The CDR3 is 11 residues long. The CDR3 region has the DNA TGTGCCAGCAGTTTACAAAATGAGCAGTTCTTC. This sequence encodes CASSLQNEQFF.

The CDR3 region has the DNA TGCGCCAGCAGCTGGTCCTACGAGCAGTACTTC. This gives the protein CASSWSYEQYF. This sequence joins TRBV5-1 and TRBJ2-7; D not resolved. Trimming left V 3 bases short and J 1 base short, with 2 bases between. The CDR3 is 11 amino acids. Germline V gives CDR1 SGHRS, CDR2 YFSETQ. The complete variable domain, with remaining parts taken from reference TRBV5-1 and TRBJ2-7, reads KAGVTQTPRYLIKTRGQQVTLSCSPISGHRSVSWYQQTPGQGLQFLFEYFSETQRNKGNFPGRFSGRQFSNSRSEMNVSTLELGDSALYLCASSWSYEQYFGPGTRLTVT.

The chain uses TRBV7-9 and TRBJ2-3; the D call may be TRBD1 or TRBD2 (5 bases each). Germline V lookup: CDR1 SEHNR, CDR2 FQNEAQ (reference sequence). Deletions cut 4 bases from V and 2 bases from J, with 16 bases between. The CDR3 extends over 16 amino acids. As DNA, the CDR3 is TGTGCCAGCAGCTCCACGAGGGCTGGGGCCACAGATACGCAGTATTTT. This codes for CASSSTRAGATDTQYF.

The chain recombines TRBV4-1 with TRBJ2-7; 8 bases match TRBD2. The ends lost 0 bases at V and 2 bases at J; junction bases unmatched: 6. The CDR3 covers 16 residues. Germline CDR1 reads MGHRA; CDR2 reads YSYEKL. Here the CDR3 DNA reads TGCGCCAGCAGCCAAGAAAGCGCGGGAGGCGCCTACGAGCAGTACTTC. It yields the protein CASSQESAGGAYEQYF.

The V gene is TRBV6-1, the J gene TRBJ1-1; D might be TRBD1 (5 bases). Trimming pared 7 bases from V and 0 bases from J, leaving 9 bases between. CDR1 and CDR2 from the germline V gene are MNHNS and SASEGT. The CDR3 has 13 amino acids. CDR3 DNA sequence: TGTGCCAGCACGGGGCACCTGAACACTGAAGCTTTCTTT. Amino acids: CASTGHLNTEAFF.

The chain uses TRBV14 and TRBJ2-5; D is unclear. Germline assignment: CDR1 SGHDN and CDR2 FVKESK. V lost 4 bases and J lost 4, with 16 bases in between. The CDR3 covers 15 residues. The CDR3 DNA sequence: TGTGCCAGCAGCCGGTCAGGTATCTCTTCAGAGACCCAGTACTTC. It translates to CASSRSGISSETQYF.

CDR3 sequence (DNA): TGCGCCAGCAGCTTGAACGGGCAGAGCACCGGGGAGCTGTTTTTT. This translates into CASSLNGQSTGELFF. This rearrangement joins TRBV5-1 to TRBJ2-2; no reliable D call. V was shortened by 1 base and J by 4 bases, with 11 bases between the two germline ends. This CDR3 is built from 15 residues. Germline loops: CDR1 SGHRS, CDR2 YFSETQ.

V gene TRBV5-4 combines with J gene TRBJ2-1; D might be TRBD1 or TRBD2, each matching 5 bases. The CDR3 spans 13 residues. Germline CDR1 and CDR2: SGHNT and YYREEE (reference sequence). V was cut by 1 base and J by 7 bases, with 9 bases left in between. DNA for the CDR3: TGTGCCAGCAGCTTGCCAGGGAGAAATGAGCAGTTCTTC. It yields the protein CASSLPGRNEQFF.